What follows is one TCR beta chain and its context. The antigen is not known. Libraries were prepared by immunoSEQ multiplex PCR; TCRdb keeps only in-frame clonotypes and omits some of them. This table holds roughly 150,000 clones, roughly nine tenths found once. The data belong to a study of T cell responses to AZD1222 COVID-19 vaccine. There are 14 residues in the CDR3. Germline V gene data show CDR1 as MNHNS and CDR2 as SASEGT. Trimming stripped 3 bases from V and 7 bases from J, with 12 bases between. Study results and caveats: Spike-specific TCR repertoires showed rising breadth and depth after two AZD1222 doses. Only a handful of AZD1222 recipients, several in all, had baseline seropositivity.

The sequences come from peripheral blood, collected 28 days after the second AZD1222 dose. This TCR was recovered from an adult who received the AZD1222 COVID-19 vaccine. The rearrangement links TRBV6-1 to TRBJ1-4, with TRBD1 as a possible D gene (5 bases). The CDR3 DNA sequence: TGTGCCAGCAGTGACCCCGGGGCTGGTGAAAAACTGTTTTTT. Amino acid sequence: CASSDPGAGEKLFF.